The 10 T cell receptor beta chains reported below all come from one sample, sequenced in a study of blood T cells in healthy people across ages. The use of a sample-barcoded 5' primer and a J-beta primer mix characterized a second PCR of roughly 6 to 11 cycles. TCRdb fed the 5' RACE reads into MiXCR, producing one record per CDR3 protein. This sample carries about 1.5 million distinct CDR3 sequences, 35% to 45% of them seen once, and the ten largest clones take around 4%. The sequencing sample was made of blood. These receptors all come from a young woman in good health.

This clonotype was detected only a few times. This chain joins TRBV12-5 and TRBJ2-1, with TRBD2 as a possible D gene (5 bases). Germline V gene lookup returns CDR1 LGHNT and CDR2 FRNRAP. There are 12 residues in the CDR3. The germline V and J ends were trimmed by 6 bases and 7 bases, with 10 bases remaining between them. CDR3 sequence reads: CASGFRRNEQFF. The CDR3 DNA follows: TGTGCTAGTGGCTTCCGGAGGAATGAGCAGTTCTTC.

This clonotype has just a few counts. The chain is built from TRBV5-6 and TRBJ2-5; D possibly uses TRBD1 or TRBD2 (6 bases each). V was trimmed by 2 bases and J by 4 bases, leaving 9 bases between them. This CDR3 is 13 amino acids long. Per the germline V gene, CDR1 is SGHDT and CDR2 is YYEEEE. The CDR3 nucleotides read TGTGCCAGCAGCTTAGGGGGGATAGAGACCCAGTACTTC. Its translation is CASSLGGIETQYF.

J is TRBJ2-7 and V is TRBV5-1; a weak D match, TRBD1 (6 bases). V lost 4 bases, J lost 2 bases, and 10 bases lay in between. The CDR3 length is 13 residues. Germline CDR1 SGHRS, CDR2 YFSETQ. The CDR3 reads CASSTGTPYEQYF. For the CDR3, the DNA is TGCGCCAGCAGCACCGGGACACCCTACGAGCAGTACTTC.

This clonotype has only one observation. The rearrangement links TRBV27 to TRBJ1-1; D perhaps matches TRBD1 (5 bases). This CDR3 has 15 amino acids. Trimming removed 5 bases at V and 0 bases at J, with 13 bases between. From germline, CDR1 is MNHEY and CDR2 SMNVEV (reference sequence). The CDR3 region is CASSEGALMNTEAFF. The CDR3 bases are TGTGCCAGCAGTGAAGGGGCCTTAATGAACACTGAAGCTTTCTTT.

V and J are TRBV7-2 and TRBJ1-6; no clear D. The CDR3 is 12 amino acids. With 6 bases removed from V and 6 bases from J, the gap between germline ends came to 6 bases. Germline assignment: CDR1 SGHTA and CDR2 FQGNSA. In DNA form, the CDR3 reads TGTGCCAGCAGTGGATTTAATTCACCCCTCCACTTT. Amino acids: CASSGFNSPLHF.

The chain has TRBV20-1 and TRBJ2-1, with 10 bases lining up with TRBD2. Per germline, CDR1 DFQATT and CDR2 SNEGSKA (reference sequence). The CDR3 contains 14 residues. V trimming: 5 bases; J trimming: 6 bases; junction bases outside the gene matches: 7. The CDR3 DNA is TGCAGTGCTGAGGGACTAGCGATCCGCAATGAGCAGTTCTTC. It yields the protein CSAEGLAIRNEQFF.

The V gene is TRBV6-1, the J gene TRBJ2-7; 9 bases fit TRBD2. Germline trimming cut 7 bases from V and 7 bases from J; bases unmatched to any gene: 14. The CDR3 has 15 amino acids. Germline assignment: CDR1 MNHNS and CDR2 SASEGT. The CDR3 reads CASNRLAGRDNEQYF. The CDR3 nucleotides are TGTGCCAGCAACCGGCTAGCGGGGCGAGACAATGAGCAGTACTTC.

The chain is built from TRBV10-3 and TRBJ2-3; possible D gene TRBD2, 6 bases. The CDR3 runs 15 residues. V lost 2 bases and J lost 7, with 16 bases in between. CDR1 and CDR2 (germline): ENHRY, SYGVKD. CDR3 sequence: CAISEGAGRSNTQYF. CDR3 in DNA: TGTGCCATCAGTGAGGGAGCGGGTAGGTCGAATACGCAGTATTTT.

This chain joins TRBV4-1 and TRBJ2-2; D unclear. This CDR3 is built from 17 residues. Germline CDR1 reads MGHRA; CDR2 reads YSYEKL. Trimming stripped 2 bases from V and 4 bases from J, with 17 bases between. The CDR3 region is CASSQTPAGASTGELFF. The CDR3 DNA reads TGCGCCAGCAGCCAAACCCCGGCAGGTGCCTCCACCGGGGAGCTGTTTTTT.

The CDR3 is CASSYSGTGVTGANVLTF. In DNA, the CDR3 is TGTGCCAGCAGCTACTCCGGGACAGGGGTAACTGGGGCCAACGTCCTGACTTTC. The gene calls are TRBV7-2 and TRBJ2-6; 10 nucleotides agree with TRBD1. Trimming took 4 bases from V and 2 from J; bases not matched to a gene: 8. From germline, CDR1 is SGHTA and CDR2 FQGNSA. The CDR3 consists of 18 residues. Supplemented by reference TRBV7-2 and TRBJ2-6, the full variable domain reads GAGVSQSPSNKVTEKGKDVELRCDPISGHTALYWYRQSLGQGLEFLIYFQGNSAPDKSGLPSDRFSAERTGGSVSTLTIQRTQQEDSAVYLCASSYSGTGVTGANVLTFGAGSRLTVL.